This record concerns one TCR beta chain sequence. No antigen is known for it. The CDR3 consists of 14 residues. V was clipped by 4 bases and J by 7 bases, with 13 bases between them. Germline V gives CDR1 MDHEN, CDR2 SYDVKM. The data originate from a study of cytomegalovirus exposure and HLA in healthy donors. About the research overall: Early release data held around 82 million unique TCRs from HLA-typed donors.

PCR involved 60 Vbeta and 13 Jbeta primers. The protocol was immunoSEQ multiplex PCR, while the TCRdb copy is restricted to in-frame clones and leaves out a portion. This sample yields under 170,000 clones, of which roughly 77% are seen a single time; about 4% belongs to the top ten. The study's findings and limits: A link between a missense DCLRE1C variant and TCR beta V- and J-gene trimming emerged from a later analysis. Immune exposure was documented only through CMV serostatus. A later analysis reportedly identified an Asian-associated ancestry cluster as carrying fewer N-insertions than the approximately 710-donor mean.

This sequence joins TRBV28 and TRBJ1-4, with a tentative D call TRBD1 (5 bases). The sequence was obtained from a human donor in good health. The sample was PBMCs. The CDR3 coding sequence is TGTGCCAGCAGTTCCCCAGGGCGAGTTGAAAAACTGTTTTTT. Translation gives CASSSPGRVEKLFF.